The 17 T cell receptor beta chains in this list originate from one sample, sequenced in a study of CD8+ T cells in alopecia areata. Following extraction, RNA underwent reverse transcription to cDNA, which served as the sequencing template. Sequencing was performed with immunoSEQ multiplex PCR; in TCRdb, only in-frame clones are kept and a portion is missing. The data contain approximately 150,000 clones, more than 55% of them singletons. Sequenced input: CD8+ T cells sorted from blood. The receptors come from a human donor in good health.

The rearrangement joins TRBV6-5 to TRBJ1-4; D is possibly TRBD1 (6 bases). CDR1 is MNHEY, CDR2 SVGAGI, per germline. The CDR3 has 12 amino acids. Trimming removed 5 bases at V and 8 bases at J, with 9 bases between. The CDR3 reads CASSAGDEKLFF. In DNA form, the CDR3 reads TGTGCCAGCAGTGCAGGGGACGAAAAACTGTTTTTT.

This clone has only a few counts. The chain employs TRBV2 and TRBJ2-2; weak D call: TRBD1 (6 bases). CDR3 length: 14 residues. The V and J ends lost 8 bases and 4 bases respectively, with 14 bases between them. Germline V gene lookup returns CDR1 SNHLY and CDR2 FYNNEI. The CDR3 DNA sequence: TGTGCCAGCCTAACAGGGTCCGGCACCGGGGAGCTGTTTTTT. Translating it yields CASLTGSGTGELFF.

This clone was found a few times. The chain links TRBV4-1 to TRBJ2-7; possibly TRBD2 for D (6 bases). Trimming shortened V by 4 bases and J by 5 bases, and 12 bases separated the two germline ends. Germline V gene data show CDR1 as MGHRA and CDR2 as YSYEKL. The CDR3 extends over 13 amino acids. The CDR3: CASSLRLVDEQYF. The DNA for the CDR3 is TGCGCCAGCAGCCTCCGACTAGTCGACGAGCAGTACTTC.

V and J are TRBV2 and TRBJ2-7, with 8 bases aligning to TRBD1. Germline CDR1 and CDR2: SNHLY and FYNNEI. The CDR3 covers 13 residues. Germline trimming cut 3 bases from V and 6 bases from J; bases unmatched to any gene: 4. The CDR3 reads CASSDQGAGEQYF. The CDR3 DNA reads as TGTGCCAGCAGTGATCAGGGGGCGGGCGAGCAGTACTTC.

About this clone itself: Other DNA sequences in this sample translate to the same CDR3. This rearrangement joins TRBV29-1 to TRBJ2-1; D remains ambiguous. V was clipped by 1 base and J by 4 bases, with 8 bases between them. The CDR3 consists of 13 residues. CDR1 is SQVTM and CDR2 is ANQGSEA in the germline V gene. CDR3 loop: CSVEGGTYNEQFF. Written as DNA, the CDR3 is TGCAGCGTTGAAGGCGGTACGTACAATGAGCAGTTCTTC.

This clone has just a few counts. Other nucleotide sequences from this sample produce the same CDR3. This chain's CDR3 is CASSSTGLSSYEQYF. DNA for the CDR3: TGTGCCAGCAGCAGTACAGGCTTATCCTCCTACGAGCAGTACTTC. The V call is TRBV7-9, the J call TRBJ2-7; possibly TRBD1 for D (5 bases). V was pared by 5 bases and J by 0 bases, with 14 bases between. Germline V gives CDR1 SEHNR, CDR2 FQNEAQ (reference sequence). CDR3 length equals 15 residues.

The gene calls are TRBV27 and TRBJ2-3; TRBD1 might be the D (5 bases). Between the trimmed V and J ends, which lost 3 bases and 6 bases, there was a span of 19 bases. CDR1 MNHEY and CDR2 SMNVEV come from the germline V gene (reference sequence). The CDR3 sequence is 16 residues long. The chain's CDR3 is CASSLVGALGLDTQYF. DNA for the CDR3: TGTGCCAGCAGTTTGGTTGGGGCGCTGGGATTGGATACGCAGTATTTT.

The CDR3 region is CSVEKRSDRGAKEQYF. CDR3 nucleotide sequence: TGCAGCGTTGAAAAGCGTAGTGACAGGGGGGCGAAGGAGCAGTACTTC. The V and J genes are TRBV29-1 and TRBJ2-7, with TRBD1 matching over 9 bases. CDR3 length equals 16 residues. Unmatched junction bases numbered 15, after V lost 2 bases and J lost 7 bases. The germline gives CDR1 SQVTM, CDR2 ANQGSEA.

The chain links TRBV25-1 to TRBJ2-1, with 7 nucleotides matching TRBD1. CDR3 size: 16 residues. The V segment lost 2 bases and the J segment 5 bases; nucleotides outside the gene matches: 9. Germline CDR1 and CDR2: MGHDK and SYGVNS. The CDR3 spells CASSEVDRAYDNEQFF. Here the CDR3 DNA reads TGTGCCAGCAGTGAAGTAGACAGGGCGTATGACAATGAGCAGTTCTTC.

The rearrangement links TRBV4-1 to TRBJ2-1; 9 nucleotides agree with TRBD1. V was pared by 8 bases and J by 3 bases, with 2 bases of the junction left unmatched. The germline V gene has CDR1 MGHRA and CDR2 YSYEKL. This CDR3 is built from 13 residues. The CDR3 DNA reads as TGCGCCAGCCGACAGGGGGACTACAATGAGCAGTTCTTC. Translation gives CASRQGDYNEQFF.

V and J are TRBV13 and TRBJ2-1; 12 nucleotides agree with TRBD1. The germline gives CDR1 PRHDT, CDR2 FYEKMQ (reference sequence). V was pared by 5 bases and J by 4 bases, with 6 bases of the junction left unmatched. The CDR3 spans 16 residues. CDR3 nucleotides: TGTGCCAGCAGCCACCAGGGACAGGGGGCGTACAATGAGCAGTTCTTC. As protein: CASSHQGQGAYNEQFF.

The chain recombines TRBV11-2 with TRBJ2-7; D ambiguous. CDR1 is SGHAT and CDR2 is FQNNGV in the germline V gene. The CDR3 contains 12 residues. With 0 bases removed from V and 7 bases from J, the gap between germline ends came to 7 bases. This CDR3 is CASSLDKEEQYF. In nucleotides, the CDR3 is TGTGCCAGCAGCTTAGATAAGGAAGAGCAGTACTTC. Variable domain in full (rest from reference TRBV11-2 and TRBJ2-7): EAGVAQSPRYKIIEKRQSVAFWCNPISGHATLYWYQQILGQGPKLLIQFQNNGVVDDSQLPKDRFSAERLKGVDSTLKIQPAKLEDSAVYLCASSLDKEEQYFGPGTRLTVT.

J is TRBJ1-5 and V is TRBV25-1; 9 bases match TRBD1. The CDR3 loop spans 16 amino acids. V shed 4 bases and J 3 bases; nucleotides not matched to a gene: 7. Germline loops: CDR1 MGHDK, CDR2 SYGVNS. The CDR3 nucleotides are TGTGCCAGCAGTGGTCCGGGACAGGGATCCAATCAGCCCCAGCATTTT. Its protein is CASSGPGQGSNQPQHF. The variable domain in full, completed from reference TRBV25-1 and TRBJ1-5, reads EADIYQTPRYLVIGTGKKITLECSQTMGHDKMYWYQQDPGMELHLIHYSYGVNSTEKGDLSSESTVSRIRTEHFPLTLESARPSHTSQYLCASSGPGQGSNQPQHFGDGTRLSIL.

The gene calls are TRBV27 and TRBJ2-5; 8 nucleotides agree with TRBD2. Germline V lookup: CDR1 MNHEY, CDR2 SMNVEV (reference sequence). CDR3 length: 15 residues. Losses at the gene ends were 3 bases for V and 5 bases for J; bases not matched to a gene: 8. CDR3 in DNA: TGTGCCAGCAGTTTCCAGCGGGAGTTACGCGAGACCCAGTACTTC. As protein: CASSFQRELRETQYF.

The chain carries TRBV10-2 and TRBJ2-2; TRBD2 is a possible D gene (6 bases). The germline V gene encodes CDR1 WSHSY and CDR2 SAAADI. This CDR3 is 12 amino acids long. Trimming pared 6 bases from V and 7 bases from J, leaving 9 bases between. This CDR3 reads CASRGGIGELFF. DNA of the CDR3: TGCGCCAGCAGGGGGGGAATCGGGGAGCTGTTTTTT.

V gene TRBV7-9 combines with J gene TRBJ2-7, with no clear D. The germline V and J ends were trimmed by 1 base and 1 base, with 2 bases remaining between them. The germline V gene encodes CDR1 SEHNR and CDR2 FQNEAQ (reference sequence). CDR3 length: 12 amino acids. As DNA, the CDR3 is TGTGCCAGCAGCTTAGAGTCCTACGAGCAGTACTTC. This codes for CASSLESYEQYF.

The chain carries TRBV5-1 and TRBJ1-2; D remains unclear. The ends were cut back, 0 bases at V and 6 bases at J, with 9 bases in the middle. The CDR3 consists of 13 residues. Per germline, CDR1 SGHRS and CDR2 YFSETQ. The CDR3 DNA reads TGCGCCAGCAGCTTGGAGGCCGACGATGGCTACACCTTC. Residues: CASSLEADDGYTF. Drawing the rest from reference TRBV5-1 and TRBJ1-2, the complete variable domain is KAGVTQTPRYLIKTRGQQVTLSCSPISGHRSVSWYQQTPGQGLQFLFEYFSETQRNKGNFPGRFSGRQFSNSRSEMNVSTLELGDSALYLCASSLEADDGYTFGSGTRLTVV.